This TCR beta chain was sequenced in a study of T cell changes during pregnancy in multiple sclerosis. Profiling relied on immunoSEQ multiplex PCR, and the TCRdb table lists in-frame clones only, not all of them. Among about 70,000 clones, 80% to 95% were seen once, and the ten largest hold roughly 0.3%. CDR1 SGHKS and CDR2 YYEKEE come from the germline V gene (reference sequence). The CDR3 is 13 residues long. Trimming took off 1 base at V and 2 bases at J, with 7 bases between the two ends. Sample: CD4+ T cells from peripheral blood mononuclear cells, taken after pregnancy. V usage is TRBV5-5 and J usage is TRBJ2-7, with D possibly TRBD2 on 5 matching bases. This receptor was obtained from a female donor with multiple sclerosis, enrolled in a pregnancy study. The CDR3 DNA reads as TGTGCCAGCAGCTTGCTCGGGGCCTACGAGCAGTACTTC. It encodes CASSLLGAYEQYF.